A selection of T cell receptor beta chains follows, all from one sample in a study of esophageal squamous cell carcinoma under preoperative chemotherapy. Via MiXCR, TCRdb re-called the PCR reads, giving one row per CDR3 protein. The table includes roughly 15,000 distinct CDR3 sequences, more than 50% detected once. The sample was gathered from a patient given preoperative chemotherapy. The receptors come from a human donor with esophageal squamous cell carcinoma. The donor label of this sample is uncertain. Both conserved end residues are trimmed from each CDR3.

CDR3 protein: ASSLRLAGSTDTQY
J gene: TRBJ2-3
V gene: TRBV12-3/TRBV12-4

CDR3 protein: ASRGGGGRDQETQY
J gene: TRBJ2-3
V gene: TRBV6-1

CDR3 protein: ASSLFGSYNEQF
J gene: TRBJ2-1
V gene: TRBV27

CDR3 protein: ASSLRLVVRRSYEQY
J gene: TRBJ2-7
V gene: TRBV7-2

CDR3 protein: ASSPGALRAGNEQF
J gene: -
V gene: TRBV6-1

CDR3 protein: ASSLDDVAGTEAF
J gene: TRBJ1-1
V gene: TRBV7-3

CDR3 protein: ASSADRGPQETQY
J gene: TRBJ2-5
V gene: TRBV7-2

CDR3 protein: ASSPGVAGVHEQF
J gene: TRBJ2-1
V gene: TRBV6-1

CDR3 protein: ASVSGRGAKNMQY
J gene: TRBJ2-4
V gene: TRBV12-3/TRBV12-4

CDR3 protein: AGSDQETQY
J gene: TRBJ2-1
V gene: TRBV6-8

CDR3 protein: GSAGGGAKNTQY
J gene: TRBJ2-4
V gene: TRBV6-1

CDR3 protein: ASSPYQRGTQY
J gene: -
V gene: TRBV7-2

CDR3 protein: ASSEPPTGNTIY
J gene: TRBJ1-3
V gene: TRBV6-1

CDR3 protein: ASSLDVLAGAGGTNTGELF
J gene: TRBJ2-2
V gene: TRBV11-3

CDR3 protein: ASSVPLNTGELF
J gene: TRBJ2-2
V gene: TRBV6-1

CDR3 protein: ASRFRGLRTDTQY
J gene: TRBJ2-3
V gene: TRBV6-1

CDR3 protein: ASSEADRVTGELF
J gene: TRBJ2-2
V gene: TRBV6-1

CDR3 protein: ASSYDGEKKNIQY
J gene: TRBJ2-4
V gene: TRBV5-1

CDR3 protein: ASSPGTSGSGEQF
J gene: TRBJ2-1
V gene: TRBV5-1

CDR3 protein: ASSLDNYNEQY
J gene: -
V gene: TRBV7-2

CDR3 protein: ASSESGGEGEQF
J gene: TRBJ2-1
V gene: TRBV12-3/TRBV12-4

CDR3 protein: ASIQTTSGFHTGELF
J gene: TRBJ2-2
V gene: TRBV7-9

CDR3 protein: ASSLTRPGRGVGEQY
J gene: TRBJ2-7
V gene: TRBV7-2

CDR3 protein: ASSEFGTYEQF
J gene: TRBJ2-1
V gene: TRBV6-1

CDR3 protein: ASSQYRGTEAF
J gene: TRBJ1-1
V gene: TRBV27

CDR3 protein: ASRESSTDTQN
J gene: TRBJ2-3
V gene: TRBV10-3

CDR3 protein: ASSEGPRAKDTQY
J gene: TRBJ2-1
V gene: TRBV6-1

CDR3 protein: ASSQDGVAAGGRGETQY
J gene: TRBJ2-5
V gene: TRBV4-3

CDR3 protein: GGGDGGRAQETQY
J gene: TRBJ2-5
V gene: TRBV6-1

CDR3 protein: ASGLAVGGAGLESETQY
J gene: -
V gene: TRBV12-3/TRBV12-4

CDR3 protein: ASSLRGRGEKLF
J gene: TRBJ1-4
V gene: TRBV27

CDR3 protein: RSAGRGDTDTQY
J gene: TRBJ2-3
V gene: TRBV6-1

CDR3 protein: ASSEGSGAQETQY
J gene: TRBJ2-5
V gene: TRBV6-1

CDR3 protein: ASSRNQGDDQETQY
J gene: TRBJ2-5
V gene: TRBV6-1

CDR3 protein: ASSPSGVGSYNEQF
J gene: TRBJ2-1
V gene: TRBV9

CDR3 protein: ASSEGVYKNEQY
J gene: TRBJ2-6
V gene: TRBV6-1

CDR3 protein: ASHGQAAIEQY
J gene: -
V gene: TRBV6-1

CDR3 protein: ASSSGGGNTDTQY
J gene: TRBJ2-3
V gene: TRBV5-1

CDR3 protein: AGAGGWAKNTQY
J gene: TRBJ2-5
V gene: TRBV6-1

CDR3 protein: ASSYPGGGKF
J gene: TRBJ2-1
V gene: TRBV6-5

CDR3 protein: ASSFAGSYEQY
J gene: TRBJ2-7
V gene: TRBV7-2

CDR3 protein: ARSGGAGGPETQY
J gene: TRBJ2-3
V gene: TRBV6-4

CDR3 protein: ARRVGARDGETQY
J gene: TRBJ2-3
V gene: TRBV6-2/TRBV6-3